Presented here are 11 T cell receptor beta chains from one specimen sequenced in a study of T cell responses to AZD1222 COVID-19 vaccine. Clones were read by immunoSEQ multiplex PCR, and TCRdb kept only the in-frame ones, dropping some. The sample includes around 8,000 clones, over 75% of them seen just once. Sequenced material: peripheral blood, taken 28 days after the second AZD1222 dose. These receptors originate from an adult who received the AZD1222 COVID-19 vaccine.

This clone was counted a single time. This chain joins TRBV11-2 and TRBJ1-5, with a weak D call TRBD1 (6 bases). Germline loops: CDR1 SGHAT, CDR2 FQNNGV. The V end lost 3 bases, the J end lost 7 bases, and 13 bases lay between the germline ends. The length of the CDR3 is 14 residues. The CDR3 spells CASSFKGGEQPQHF. CDR3 nucleotides: TGTGCCAGCAGCTTTAAGGGGGGCGAACAGCCCCAGCATTTT.

This chain connects TRBV2 to TRBJ2-7; TRBD2 matches at 11 bases. Germline V lookup: CDR1 SNHLY, CDR2 FYNNEI. V lost 7 bases to trimming and J lost 5 bases; unmatched junction nucleotides: 7. CDR3 length: 14 residues. Written as DNA, the CDR3 is TGTGCCAGCAATATAGCGGGGGGGCAGGACGAGCAGTACTTC. Its translation is CASNIAGGQDEQYF.

This chain joins TRBV6-2 or TRBV6-3 and TRBJ2-1, with D maybe TRBD1 (6 bases). Trimming cost V 2 bases and J 1 base, with 9 bases left between them. The CDR3 covers 15 residues. Per the germline V gene, CDR1 is MNHEY and CDR2 is SVGEGT. CDR3 in amino acids: CASSYPQGSYNEQFF. The CDR3 DNA reads TGTGCCAGCAGTTACCCTCAGGGGTCCTACAATGAGCAGTTCTTC.

This rearrangement joins TRBV4-3 to TRBJ1-2; D is ambiguous. The germline CDR1 and CDR2 sequences are LGHNA and YSLEER. CDR3 length equals 12 residues. The V gene lost 1 base and the J gene lost 0 bases, with 0 bases spanning the gap. This chain's CDR3 is CASSQANYGYTF. The DNA for the CDR3 is TGCGCCAGCAGCCAAGCTAACTATGGCTACACCTTC.

The chain is built from TRBV19 and TRBJ2-1; weak D call: TRBD1 (6 bases). Germline V CDR1 and CDR2: LNHDA, SQIVND (reference sequence). The CDR3 consists of 16 residues. The ends were cut back, 7 bases at V and 4 bases at J, with 20 bases in the middle. The CDR3 DNA is TGTGCCAGTACCCCGCCCCGGCAGGGGCGATACAATGAGCAGTTCTTC. This encodes CASTPPRQGRYNEQFF.

In its sample, this clone was seen once. This sample includes further DNA sequences coding for the same CDR3. This chain joins TRBV6-5 and TRBJ2-5, with 7 bases fitting TRBD2. Trimming cost V 0 bases and J 5 bases; bases outside gene matches: 3. Germline V gene lookup returns CDR1 MNHEY and CDR2 SVGAGI. This CDR3 is built from 14 residues. The CDR3 nucleotides read TGTGCCAGCAGTTACTCGGGAGGGCAGGAGACCCAGTACTTC. Protein product: CASSYSGGQETQYF.

This rearrangement joins TRBV4-2 to TRBJ1-1, with D hard to call. The CDR3 runs 14 residues. The V and J ends lost 3 bases and 3 bases respectively, with 11 bases between them. Germline V gives CDR1 LGHNA, CDR2 YNFKEQ. The CDR3 region has the DNA TGTGCCAGCAGCCATGAGCCTTTGTACACTGAAGCTTTCTTT. It specifies CASSHEPLYTEAFF.

The rearrangement links TRBV5-1 to TRBJ1-1; D may be TRBD1 (6 bases). Per germline, CDR1 SGHRS and CDR2 YFSETQ. Deletions cut 3 bases from V and 4 bases from J, with 16 bases between. The CDR3 runs 15 residues. The CDR3 DNA reads TGCGCCAGCAGCTCGGGGCTCGGGGGCGGCACTGAAGCTTTCTTT. Protein product: CASSSGLGGGTEAFF.

This chain links TRBV6-2 or TRBV6-3 with TRBJ2-1, with no clear D. Per germline, CDR1 MNHEY and CDR2 SVGEGT. The CDR3 is 13 residues long. V gave up 4 bases and J gave up 11 bases, with 15 bases separating them. CDR3 residues: CASSSPGFWQQFF. For the CDR3, the DNA is TGTGCCAGCAGTTCCCCCGGGTTCTGGCAGCAGTTCTTC.

This clone was detected only once. J is TRBJ1-2 and V is TRBV28, with TRBD1 matching 8 bases. V shed 7 bases, J shed 1 base, and the junction held 5 bases outside the gene matches. Germline CDR1 and CDR2: MDHEN and SYDVKM. This CDR3 is built from 14 residues. The CDR3 region has the DNA TGTGCCAGCATTCGACAGGGGTTTAACTATGGCTACACCTTC. Translating it yields CASIRQGFNYGYTF.

V gene TRBV9 combines with J gene TRBJ2-1, with 10 positions matching TRBD2. CDR1 is SGDLS and CDR2 is YYNGEE in the germline V gene. The V and J ends lost 1 base and 9 bases, in that order; junction bases with no gene match: 16. CDR3 length: 18 residues. CDR3 in amino acids: CASSVNPPGVAGGGEQFF. The DNA of the CDR3 is TGTGCCAGCAGCGTAAACCCCCCGGGAGTAGCGGGAGGAGGTGAGCAGTTCTTC.